One and the same sample provided the 26 T cell receptor beta chains below, sequenced in a study of OX40 agonist ivuxolimab in advanced cancers. Method: immunoSEQ multiplex PCR; TCRdb's copy keeps in-frame clones and lacks some. The sample consists of about 38,000 clones, roughly 90% of them appearing once. The sequencing here drew on CD4+ or CD8+ T cells sorted from blood, taken in a trial of the OX40 agonist ivuxolimab. These receptor sequences come from an adult with an advanced solid tumor such as melanoma, head and neck, liver or kidney cancer.

The DNA of the CDR3 is TGCGCCAGCAGCCAAGGGACAGGGTACAATGAGCAGTTCTTC. It yields the protein CASSQGTGYNEQFF. V and J are TRBV4-1 and TRBJ2-1, with 8 bases identical to TRBD1. This CDR3 has 14 residues. After removal of 1 base from V and 4 bases from J, the junction contained 0 bases not matched to a gene. CDR1 is MGHRA and CDR2 is YSYEKL in the germline V gene.

The V call is TRBV7-9, the J call TRBJ1-2, with D maybe TRBD1 (6 bases). The germline gives CDR1 SEHNR, CDR2 FQNEAQ (reference sequence). The CDR3 extends over 16 amino acids. Trimming took 5 bases from V and 6 from J, leaving 22 bases between them. CDR3 nucleotides: TGTGCCAGCAGCGCCTCCGGACAGTCCCTAAGGGATGGCTACACCTTC. It is translated as CASSASGQSLRDGYTF.

V gene TRBV27 combines with J gene TRBJ1-6, with a weak D call TRBD1 (5 bases). Trimming removed 2 bases at V and 9 bases at J, with 5 bases between. The CDR3 has 12 amino acids. CDR1 and CDR2 (germline): MNHEY, SMNVEV (reference sequence). Here the CDR3 reads CASSLGASPLHF. CDR3 bases: TGTGCCAGCAGTTTAGGGGCTTCACCCCTCCACTTT.

The DNA of the CDR3 is TGTGCCAGCAGCCAAGATAGTAGGGCTAGCGGGCGCCAAGAGACCCAGTACTTC. Translated, it gives CASSQDSRASGRQETQYF. J is TRBJ2-5 and V is TRBV14; 8 positions match TRBD2. CDR3 length: 18 residues. The germline CDR1 and CDR2 sequences are SGHDN and FVKESK. J lost 1 base, V lost 0 bases, and 10 bases had no gene match.

The chain links TRBV2 to TRBJ2-2; weak D call: TRBD2 (6 bases). The CDR3 has 13 residues. Per germline, CDR1 SNHLY and CDR2 FYNNEI. Trimming took off 11 bases at V and 4 bases at J, with 14 bases between the two ends. The CDR3 DNA reads as TGTGCCGGGGGAGGATTTGGCACCGGGGAGCTGTTTTTT. It translates to CAGGGFGTGELFF.

CDR3 protein: CASSPTVSSYEQYV. For the CDR3, the DNA is TGTGCCAGCAGCCCAACGGTCAGCTCCTACGAGCAGTACGTC. The chain couples TRBV7-2 to TRBJ2-7, with D uncertain. V lost 5 bases and J lost 0, with 11 bases in between. Germline V gene data show CDR1 as SGHTA and CDR2 as FQGNSA. The CDR3 loop spans 14 amino acids.

This chain connects TRBV5-6 to TRBJ2-7; TRBD2 matches 13 bases. Germline trimming cut 4 bases from V and 2 bases from J; bases unmatched to any gene: 3. Per germline, CDR1 SGHDT and CDR2 YYEEEE. The CDR3 has 15 residues. DNA of the CDR3: TGTGCCAGCAGCCGCGGGACTAGCGGGGCCTACGAGCAGTACTTC. It is translated as CASSRGTSGAYEQYF.

The gene calls are TRBV5-1 and TRBJ2-1, with 10 bases that match TRBD2. The CDR3 contains 15 residues. J was trimmed by 7 bases and V by 0 bases; bases with no gene match: 4. CDR1 SGHRS and CDR2 YFSETQ come from the germline V gene. The CDR3 coding sequence is TGCGCCAGCAGCTTGGAGGTAGCGGGAGGTAATGAGCAGTTCTTC. Translated: CASSLEVAGGNEQFF.

The count of this clone is one. The chain employs TRBV30 and TRBJ2-2; TRBD2 matches 10 bases. The CDR3 is 17 amino acids. Germline CDR1 reads GTSNPN; CDR2 reads SVGIG (reference sequence). J gave up 3 bases and V 1 base, and 8 bases lay outside the gene matches. CDR3 amino acids: CAWSGILAGTDTGELFF. The CDR3 DNA is TGTGCCTGGAGTGGGATACTAGCGGGAACTGACACCGGGGAGCTGTTTTTT.

This clone was picked up one time. Within the sample, other DNA sequences also encode this same CDR3. The chain couples TRBV11-3 to TRBJ2-2; D call uncertain. The V end was cut by 1 base, the J end by 4 bases, with 4 bases between. The CDR3 is 13 residues long. Germline CDR1 SGHNT, CDR2 YENEEA. DNA of the CDR3: TGTGCCAGCAGCTTAGCGGGCACCGGGGAGCTGTTTTTT. Its protein product is CASSLAGTGELFF.

This chain links TRBV5-4 with TRBJ1-2; maybe TRBD1 (5 bases). CDR1 is SGHNT and CDR2 is YYREEE in the germline V gene (reference sequence). Trimming pared 2 bases from V and 6 bases from J, leaving 20 bases between. This CDR3 contains 16 residues. The CDR3 sequence: CASSFTAGYARHGYTF. Written as DNA, the CDR3 is TGTGCCAGCAGCTTTACCGCAGGGTACGCTCGCCATGGCTACACCTTC.

This chain joins TRBV13 and TRBJ2-3; 7 positions match TRBD2. The CDR3 totals 15 residues. Germline CDR1 and CDR2: PRHDT and FYEKMQ (reference sequence). V trimming: 1 base; J trimming: 1 base; junction bases outside the gene matches: 2. Written as DNA, the CDR3 is TGTGCCAGCAGCTTAGTCCTAGCGGGCACAGATACGCAGTATTTT. Translated: CASSLVLAGTDTQYF.

The chain employs TRBV11-2 and TRBJ2-2; perhaps TRBD2 as D (6 bases). This CDR3 spans 18 amino acids. Trimming cost V 3 bases and J 5 bases, with 22 bases left between them. Germline V gives CDR1 SGHAT, CDR2 FQNNGV. DNA for the CDR3: TGTGCCAGCAGCTTGGTAACCTCAGGCGGGATAGGGACCGGGGAGCTGTTTTTT. Residues: CASSLVTSGGIGTGELFF.

J is TRBJ1-1 and V is TRBV30; D may be TRBD1 (6 bases). Germline V gene lookup returns CDR1 GTSNPN and CDR2 SVGIG (reference sequence). The CDR3 totals 17 residues. Trimming took off 3 bases at V and 4 bases at J, with 24 bases between the two ends. Written as DNA, the CDR3 is TGTGCCTGGAGCCTTCAACAGGGAGGAAGGGATGGCACTGAAGCTTTCTTT. Its protein is CAWSLQQGGRDGTEAFF.

V usage is TRBV7-9 and J usage is TRBJ1-1; D remains ambiguous. CDR1 and CDR2 from the germline V gene are SEHNR and FQNEAQ (reference sequence). This CDR3 comprises 14 residues. V dropped 4 bases and J dropped 1 base, with 10 bases sitting between them. The DNA for the CDR3 is TGTGCCAGCAGCTCGTCACTGGCGAACACTGAAGCTTTCTTT. Protein: CASSSSLANTEAFF.

In its sample, this clone was seen a few times. The chain recombines TRBV30 with TRBJ2-7; 7 bases match TRBD1. CDR3 size: 11 residues. CDR1 and CDR2 from the germline V gene are GTSNPN and SVGIG (reference sequence). With V trimmed by 4 bases and J by 6 bases, 3 bases remained unmatched. The CDR3 sequence is CAWTTGVEQYF. DNA for the CDR3: TGTGCCTGGACCACAGGGGTCGAGCAGTACTTC.

The chain links TRBV5-8 to TRBJ1-2; D not resolved. Per the germline V gene, CDR1 is SGHTS and CDR2 is YDEGEE. The CDR3 loop spans 13 amino acids. With 7 bases removed from V and 3 bases from J, the gap between germline ends came to 13 bases. CDR3 DNA sequence: TGTGCCAGCGGCGGGGTACTAGACTATGGCTACACCTTC. This codes for CASGGVLDYGYTF.

This clone appeared a single time. The V gene is TRBV7-9, the J gene TRBJ2-1; D not certain. CDR1 and CDR2 (germline): SEHNR, FQNEAQ (reference sequence). CDR3 length: 13 amino acids. V was trimmed by 8 bases and J by 12 bases, leaving 20 bases between them. CDR3 sequence (DNA): TGTGCCAGCGCTCGGCCCCTCACTCAATGGCAGTTCTTC. Translation: CASARPLTQWQFF. The whole variable domain, remainder taken from reference TRBV7-9 and TRBJ2-1, is DTGVSQNPRHKITKRGQNVTFRCDPISEHNRLYWYRQTLGQGPEFLTYFQNEAQLEKSRLLSDRFSAERPKGSFSTLEIQRTEQGDSAMYLCASARPLTQWQFFGPGTRLTVL.

CDR3 residues: CASSYSISGGGVEQYF. CDR3 sequence (DNA): TGTGCCAGCAGTTACTCGATATCGGGAGGTGGGGTCGAGCAGTACTTC. This chain connects TRBV6-5 to TRBJ2-7; 7 bases map to TRBD2. The CDR3 is 16 amino acids. The germline V gene has CDR1 MNHEY and CDR2 SVGAGI. The V segment lost 0 bases and the J segment 6 bases; nucleotides outside the gene matches: 11.

This clone occurred a few times. The genes are TRBV6-5 and TRBJ2-7; D is tentatively TRBD1 or TRBD2 (6 bases each). Germline CDR1 reads MNHEY; CDR2 reads SVGAGI. The CDR3 runs 13 residues. Trimming removed 8 bases at V and 2 bases at J, with 13 bases between. In DNA, the CDR3 is TGTGCCAGCGGGGGGCCGACAGCCTACGAGCAGTACTTC. This translates into CASGGPTAYEQYF.

A single count supports this clone. J is TRBJ2-3 and V is TRBV25-1; the D gene is possibly TRBD2 (5 bases). Germline values: CDR1 MGHDK, CDR2 SYGVNS. V lost 6 bases to trimming and J lost 9 bases, with 10 bases between them. The CDR3 spans 11 residues. The DNA of the CDR3 is TGTGCCAGCAGCTTACTAGGAACGCAGTATTTT. Residues: CASSLLGTQYF.

The sample holds one count of this clone. The J gene is TRBJ2-5, the V gene TRBV7-9; TRBD1 matches 10 bases. CDR1 SEHNR and CDR2 FQNEAQ come from the germline V gene (reference sequence). The CDR3 totals 13 residues. With V trimmed by 4 bases and J by 11 bases, 7 bases remained unmatched. In DNA form, the CDR3 reads TGTGCCAGCAGCTCCGGACAGGGGGGTGAGCAGTACTTC. This gives the protein CASSSGQGGEQYF.

V usage is TRBV13 and J usage is TRBJ2-2, with 7 bases matching TRBD1. The germline V gene encodes CDR1 PRHDT and CDR2 FYEKMQ (reference sequence). V shed 2 bases and J 7 bases; nucleotides not matched to a gene: 7. The CDR3 length is 15 residues. This chain's CDR3 is CASSLRRGYGGELFF. CDR3 coding DNA: TGTGCCAGCAGCTTACGCAGGGGGTATGGCGGGGAGCTGTTTTTT.

This clone has a single count. The chain couples TRBV6-5 to TRBJ1-1; a weak D match, TRBD1 (6 bases). CDR3 length equals 14 residues. Germline CDR1 and CDR2: MNHEY and SVGAGI. The V and J ends lost 4 bases and 3 bases respectively, with 12 bases between them. The CDR3 DNA sequence: TGTGCCAGCAGTTCCCGAGGGGGGTACACTGAAGCTTTCTTT. The encoded protein is CASSSRGGYTEAFF.

The chain uses TRBV27 and TRBJ2-2, with 7 positions matching TRBD1. There are 14 residues in the CDR3. V lost 4 bases, J lost 5 bases, and 4 bases stayed unmatched. The V gene's germline CDR1 is MNHEY and CDR2 SMNVEV (reference sequence). DNA for the CDR3: TGTGCCAGCAGTTGGGGACAGATAACCGGGGAGCTGTTTTTT. This sequence encodes CASSWGQITGELFF.

This clone was seen more than once but under ten times. The chain couples TRBV14 to TRBJ2-1, with TRBD2 matching 10 bases. Trimming cost V 3 bases and J 7 bases; bases outside gene matches: 6. This CDR3 has 15 residues. Germline values: CDR1 SGHDN, CDR2 FVKESK. The CDR3 nucleotides are TGTGCCAGCAGCCATCTAGCGGGAGTTCTGAATGAGCAGTTCTTC. Protein sequence: CASSHLAGVLNEQFF.